These T cell receptor beta chains were read from a single sample in a study of T cell responses to AZD1222 COVID-19 vaccine. Some clones are missing from TCRdb's copy, which holds only in-frame ones; the method was immunoSEQ multiplex PCR. Of approximately 130,000 clones listed, 85% to 90% are singletons. The material sequenced was peripheral blood, taken 28 days after the second AZD1222 dose. Receptors originate from an adult who received the AZD1222 COVID-19 vaccine. Each CDR3 is given with its conserved first and last residue. D genes are given only for firm matches. The size of a clone is reported for some rows only, either as once, few or many, or as a class for expanded clones.

>TRBV19|TRBJ1-2|once|TRBD1
CASSILAGGYGYTF
TGTGCCAGTAGTATACTGGCAGGGGGCTATGGCTACACCTTC
>TRBV24-1|TRBJ2-5|-|-
CATSDLRGGTQYF
TGTGCCACCAGTGATTTGAGAGGGGGGACCCAGTACTTC
>TRBV11-2|TRBJ2-6|once|-
CASRPHFQGATGANVLTF
TGTGCCAGCAGACCCCACTTTCAGGGTGCTACTGGGGCCAACGTCCTGACTTTC
>TRBV4-1|TRBJ1-1|-|-
CASSQGGYTEAFF
TGCGCCAGCAGCCAAGGGGGGTACACTGAAGCTTTCTTT
>TRBV19|TRBJ1-5|-|-
CASSPWGGQSNQPQHF
TGTGCCAGTAGCCCATGGGGGGGGCAGAGCAATCAGCCCCAGCATTTT
>TRBV3-1/TRBV3-2|TRBJ1-2|once|-
CASSQDSRGAGYGYTF
TGTGCCAGCAGCCAAGATTCGCGGGGGGCGGGCTATGGCTACACCTTC
>TRBV9|TRBJ2-1|few|-
CASSPRETHSYNEQFF
TGTGCCAGCAGCCCCAGGGAGACCCACTCCTACAATGAGCAGTTCTTC
>TRBV2|TRBJ2-1|-|TRBD1
CASRPTGQGYNEQFF
TGTGCCAGCAGACCTACCGGACAGGGCTACAATGAGCAGTTCTTC
>TRBV11-3|TRBJ2-7|once|-
CASSSGQNYEQYF
TGTGCCAGCAGCTCCGGACAGAACTACGAGCAGTACTTC
>TRBV19|TRBJ2-3|-|-
CASSIGPYTDTQYF
TGTGCCAGTAGTATAGGCCCTTACACAGATACGCAGTATTTT
>TRBV6-2/TRBV6-3|TRBJ1-5|-|TRBD1
CASSYSQDRGTNQPQHF
TGTGCCAGCAGTTACAGCCAGGACAGGGGCACAAATCAGCCCCAGCATTTT
>TRBV6-5|TRBJ1-1|-|TRBD1
CASRVTGGHTEAFF
TGTGCCAGCAGAGTGACAGGGGGGCACACTGAAGCTTTCTTT
>TRBV9|TRBJ2-7|-|-
CASSVALSSYEQYF
TGTGCCAGCAGCGTAGCCCTGAGCTCCTACGAGCAGTACTTC
>TRBV9|TRBJ1-1|few|-
CASSVATGRADTEAFF
TGTGCCAGCAGCGTAGCAACAGGCAGGGCGGATACTGAAGCTTTCTTT
>TRBV5-5|TRBJ1-3|-|-
CASSFGVRAPNTIYF
TGTGCCAGCAGCTTTGGTGTCAGGGCCCCAAACACCATATATTTT